This T cell receptor beta chain was captured in a study of blood T cell repertoires in COVID-19. Study at large: The origin of the acute and convalescent COVID-19 samples was the United States, Italy and Spain.

Produced via immunoSEQ multiplex PCR; TCRdb's table is partial and in-frame only. The sample carries under 45,000 clones, around four fifths recorded once. The CDR3 runs 15 residues. Trimming removed 6 bases from V and 6 bases from J; junction bases left unmatched: 8. The germline V gene encodes CDR1 WNHNN and CDR2 SYGVQD (reference sequence). The sample consisted of peripheral blood. The gene calls are TRBV10-1 and TRBJ2-1, with TRBD2 identical over 10 bases. This receptor was identified in a man aged 60-69 years with acute or convalescent COVID-19. DNA for the CDR3: TGCGCCAGCAGCCAGAGGGTAGCGGGGGGCAATGAGCAGTTCTTC. Protein product: CASSQRVAGGNEQFF.